The entry below describes one T cell receptor (delta chain). This is likely an artifact of a read error, given a far larger clone one base away. Other DNA sequences in this specimen translate into the identical CDR3. With CATT, TCRdb re-called clones from the RT-PCR reads. The repertoire holds 1,200 to 1,500 delta-chain clones, with under 2.5% as singletons. The sample is drawn from a study of gamma-delta T cells after stem cell transplantation. This TCR derives from a human donor. It is not recorded whose cells these are; they may come from a transplant donor. Sequenced material: gamma-delta T cells.

In nucleotides, the CDR3 is TGTGCCTGTGATAAACTGGGGGATAAGGGAAAGACGTACACCGATAAACTCATCTTT. This codes for CACDKLGDKGKTYTDKLIF. The chain employs TRDV2 and TRDJ1; 11 bases are shared with TRDD3. The CDR3 length is 19 residues. Per the germline V gene, CDR1 is GEAIGNYY and CDR2 is EKD. Trimming removed 4 bases from V and 0 bases from J; junction bases left unmatched: 15.